This TCR beta chain appears in the sequencing data of a study of T cells in Graves' hyperthyroidism and ophthalmopathy. This CDR3 contains 15 residues. V dropped 1 base and J dropped 2 bases, with 10 bases sitting between them. Germline CDR1 is SGHAT and CDR2 is FQNNGV. The CDR3 regions of TCR beta were amplified from RNA transcripts. The study used the HTBI primer set for a first-round RT-PCR of the TCR CDR3. TCRdb ran MiXCR on the multiplex PCR reads and lists one entry per CDR3 protein. Of around 350,000 distinct CDR3 sequences listed, 19% are singletons. This chain uses TRBV11-2 with TRBJ2-3; D unresolved. Sequenced material: blood. This clonotype was obtained from a woman between 18 and 29 years old with Graves' hyperthyroidism. CDR3 residues: CASSLGKAFTDTQYF. The CDR3 coding sequence is TGTGCCAGCAGCTTAGGAAAAGCCTTCACAGATACGCAGTATTTT.